The 30 T cell receptor beta chains given below trace back to one sample, sequenced in a study of glioma-infiltrating T cells (dated by TCRdb to 2016 to 2017). The data were produced on an Illumina MiSeq. TCR alpha and beta CDR3 regions were amplified with the iRepertoire nested amplicon-rescue multiplex PCR (arm-PCR) platform from RNA. The public reads were reprocessed in TCRdb via fastp at Q25 and MiXCR, keeping in-frame beta chains. Rows are combined by CDR3 protein, so each entry shows the most common genes and DNA. For this sample there are 300,000 to 400,000 distinct CDR3 sequences; around 45% appear just once. The ten largest make up around 12% of the sample. Source material: glioma tissue, nonneoplastic brain tissue, or PBMCs (not recorded which). Receptors originate from a human donor with low-grade glioma or glioblastoma, undergoing nonglioma brain surgery, or in good health (not recorded which).

This chain joins TRBV30 and TRBJ2-2; unclear D gene. The germline V gene has CDR1 GTSNPN and CDR2 SVGIG (reference sequence). V was cut by 2 bases and J by 5 bases, with 9 bases left in between. This CDR3 contains 13 residues. The CDR3 region is CAWSSQFTGELFF. CDR3 in DNA: TGTGCCTGGAGTAGCCAGTTTACCGGGGAGCTGTTTTTT.

The chain uses TRBV7-2 and TRBJ2-1; D remains ambiguous. Germline V gene data show CDR1 as SGHTA and CDR2 as FQGNSA. V lost 1 base and J lost 9, with 10 bases in between. CDR3 length: 13 amino acids. The CDR3 region is CASSLEVRSEQFF. The DNA of the CDR3 is TGTGCCAGCAGCTTAGAGGTAAGAAGTGAGCAGTTCTTC. The whole variable domain, filled in from reference TRBV7-2 and TRBJ2-1, reads GAGVSQSPSNKVTEKGKDVELRCDPISGHTALYWYRQSLGQGLEFLIYFQGNSAPDKSGLPSDRFSAERTGGSVSTLTIQRTQQEDSAVYLCASSLEVRSEQFFGPGTRLTVL.

This clonotype showed up many times. This chain joins TRBV4-3 and TRBJ1-5; no definite D call. Between the trimmed V and J ends, which lost 1 base and 0 bases, there was a span of 16 bases. The CDR3 runs to 18 residues. Germline V gene data show CDR1 as LGHNA and CDR2 as YSLEER. This CDR3 reads CASSQVGTAGYSNQPQHF. The CDR3, as DNA: TGCGCCAGCAGCCAAGTAGGAACCGCCGGATATAGCAATCAGCCCCAGCATTTT.

This clonotype was counted a few times. The chain recombines TRBV6-5 with TRBJ1-1; 8 bases align to TRBD1. V lost 5 bases, J lost 5 bases, and 4 bases stayed unmatched. CDR1 MNHEY and CDR2 SVGAGI come from the germline V gene. There are 13 residues in the CDR3. The CDR3 loop is CASSRTGWTEAFF. The CDR3 DNA reads as TGTGCCAGCAGTCGGACAGGGTGGACTGAAGCTTTCTTT.

The chain joins TRBV20-1 to TRBJ1-1; TRBD1 aligns across 9 bases. Germline CDR1 DFQATT, CDR2 SNEGSKA (reference sequence). The CDR3 spans 14 residues. V shed 7 bases and J 0 bases; nucleotides not matched to a gene: 6. The CDR3 DNA reads TGCAGTGGTATAGGACAGGGGCTGAACACTGAAGCTTTCTTT. Protein: CSGIGQGLNTEAFF.

With respect to this clonotype: Since a much larger clone is just one base distant, this may be a read error. The J gene is TRBJ2-3, the V gene TRBV28, with a tentative D call TRBD2 (6 bases). The length of the CDR3 is 14 residues. Germline V gives CDR1 MDHEN, CDR2 SYDVKM. V was pared by 7 bases and J by 2 bases, with 13 bases between. Written as DNA, the CDR3 is TGTGCCAGCATTTACCGGCGGGACACAGATACGCAGTATTTT. Translating gives CASIYRRDTDTQYF.

The chain's CDR3 is CASSIISLAGQETQYF. The CDR3 bases are TGTGCCAGTAGTATAATCTCACTAGCGGGGCAAGAGACCCAGTACTTC. The chain has TRBV19 and TRBJ2-5; 10 bases are a match to TRBD2. The length of the CDR3 is 16 residues. Germline CDR1 is LNHDA and CDR2 is SQIVND (reference sequence). J lost 2 bases, V lost 2 bases, and 5 bases had no gene match.

Concerning this clonotype: Since a much larger clone is just one base distant, this may be a read error. The final CDR3 position lacks the conserved phenylalanine or tryptophan, pointing to a likely read error. The rearrangement links TRBV7-2 to TRBJ2-1; D is uncertain. The length of the CDR3 is 14 residues. CDR1 is SGHTA and CDR2 is FQGNSA in the germline V gene. V was trimmed by 5 bases and J by 3 bases, leaving 11 bases between them. The CDR3 DNA sequence: TGTGCCAGCAGCCCGAGACCCCTCTACAATGAGCAGTTCCTC. Amino acids: CASSPRPLYNEQFL.

This clonotype has only a few counts. CDR3 bases: TGTGCCAGCACCGGGACTAGCGTCCAGGGGGATAGCACAGATACGCAGTATTTT. Its translation: CASTGTSVQGDSTDTQYF. The gene calls are TRBV28 and TRBJ2-3; 10 nucleotides line up with TRBD2. Trimming removed 7 bases from V and 0 bases from J; junction bases left unmatched: 13. This CDR3 comprises 18 residues. From germline, CDR1 is MDHEN and CDR2 SYDVKM. Based on the CDR3 plus reference TRBV28 and TRBJ2-3, the full variable domain is DVKVTQSSRYLVKRTGEKVFLECVQDMDHENMFWYRQDPGLGLRLIYFSYDVKMKEKGDIPEGYSVSREKKERFSLILESASTNQTSMYLCASTGTSVQGDSTDTQYFGPGTRLTVL.

The V gene is TRBV20-1, the J gene TRBJ2-1, with TRBD2 matching 7 bases. CDR3 length: 15 amino acids. CDR1 is DFQATT and CDR2 is SNEGSKA in the germline V gene (reference sequence). The V gene end was trimmed by 3 bases and the J gene end by 1 base; junction bases not matched to a gene: 6. The CDR3 bases are TGCAGTGCTAGGGGGCAGGGAGGGTCCTACAATGAGCAGTTCTTC. It codes for CSARGQGGSYNEQFF.

In its sample, this clonotype was seen a few times. The J gene is TRBJ2-7, the V gene TRBV20-1; 10 bases match TRBD1. Germline assignment: CDR1 DFQATT and CDR2 SNEGSKA (reference sequence). The CDR3 contains 15 residues. Trimming removed 6 bases from V and 3 bases from J; junction bases left unmatched: 11. This CDR3 reads CSAPTRDRGNYEQYF. The CDR3 nucleotides are TGCAGTGCCCCCACTAGGGACAGGGGTAACTACGAGCAGTACTTC.

As concerns this clonotype: Because the CDR3's place on the DNA is in doubt, the DNA is left out and the CDR3 is given as listed by TCRdb. The chain uses TRBV5-1 and TRBJ2-7; whether TRBD2, the table's D call, matches the DNA was not checked. In germline, CDR1 is SGHRS, CDR2 YFSETQ. The CDR3 adds up to 18 amino acids, both ends counted. The chain's CDR3 is CASSFYICSTGVIYEQYF.

In regard to this clonotype: The junction differs from germline at one of its ends, possibly a read error. This sequence joins TRBV6-5 and TRBJ2-5; no clear D. This CDR3 is 13 amino acids long. Germline CDR1 and CDR2: MNHEY and SVGAGI. The DNA for the CDR3 is TGTGCCAGCAGTTACTCGATCGGCGAGACCAAGTACTTC. Translation: CASSYSIGETKYF.

The chain combines TRBV25-1 with TRBJ2-2; D is ambiguous. Trimming took 5 bases from V and 2 from J, leaving 12 bases between them. This CDR3 region has 15 residues. Germline CDR1 is MGHDK and CDR2 is SYGVNS. The CDR3 reads CASSPGGVNTGELFF. The CDR3 nucleotides are TGTGCCAGCAGTCCGGGCGGAGTTAACACCGGGGAGCTGTTTTTT.

This clonotype was seen more than once but under ten times. The chain carries TRBV2 and TRBJ2-4; D gene uncertain. Per the germline V gene, CDR1 is SNHLY and CDR2 is FYNNEI. The V and J ends lost 10 bases and 9 bases respectively, with 16 bases between them. The CDR3 runs to 12 residues. The CDR3 spells CAIAVGWGIQYF. For the CDR3, the DNA is TGTGCCATCGCTGTGGGATGGGGCATTCAGTACTTC.

A few counts support this clonotype. This rearrangement joins TRBV4-2 to TRBJ2-1, with D possibly TRBD1 on 6 matching bases. The CDR3 is 16 amino acids. The germline V gene encodes CDR1 LGHNA and CDR2 YNFKEQ. The V and J ends lost 0 bases and 0 bases respectively, with 9 bases between them. The DNA for the CDR3 is TGTGCCAGCAGCCAAGATGGGGGCTACTCCTACAATGAGCAGTTCTTC. This translates into CASSQDGGYSYNEQFF.

The rearrangement joins TRBV29-1 to TRBJ2-7; 13 nucleotides align to TRBD2. The CDR3 runs 13 residues. V dropped 5 bases and J dropped 4; count of bases not matched to a gene: 2. The germline V gene encodes CDR1 SQVTM and CDR2 ANQGSEA. The CDR3 coding sequence is TGCAGCGTTTGGACTAGCGGGAGTTACGAGCAGTACTTC. The encoded protein is CSVWTSGSYEQYF.

This chain links TRBV28 with TRBJ2-1; a weak D match, TRBD1 (6 bases). TRBJ2-7 matches the DNA end more closely, so the J call is doubtful. In germline, CDR1 is MDHEN, CDR2 SYDVKM. The CDR3 is made up of 14 amino acids. The CDR3 is CASSSRQEANEQYF. The CDR3 coding sequence is TGTGCCAGTAGTAGCCGACAGGAGGCCAACGAGCAGTACTTC.

As for this clonotype: The CDR3 carries no conserved terminal phenylalanine or tryptophan, so it likely arises from a read error. The chain has TRBV28 and TRBJ1-1; unclear D gene. CDR3 length: 13 residues. Germline V gene lookup returns CDR1 MDHEN and CDR2 SYDVKM. V was shortened by 2 bases and J by 1 base, with 5 bases between the two germline ends. CDR3 in DNA: TGTGCCAGCAGTTTAAGCGGGAACACTGAAGCTTTCTCT. This codes for CASSLSGNTEAFS.

This clonotype appeared many times. This chain connects TRBV6-6 to TRBJ2-7, with D uncertain. The CDR3 is made up of 13 amino acids. Germline V gives CDR1 MNHNY, CDR2 SVGAGI (reference sequence). V was clipped by 2 bases and J by 5 bases, with 10 bases between them. The CDR3 DNA reads TGTGCCAGCAGTTACGGGCTATCCAACGAGCAGTACTTC. Translating it yields CASSYGLSNEQYF.

The genes are TRBV11-2 and TRBJ1-2; TRBD1 might be the D (5 bases). Germline V gene data show CDR1 as SGHAT and CDR2 as FQNNGV. There are 12 residues in the CDR3. V was trimmed by 2 bases and J by 7 bases, leaving 8 bases between them. CDR3: CASSLWQGGYTF. CDR3 DNA sequence: TGTGCCAGCAGCTTATGGCAGGGTGGCTACACCTTC.

This chain uses TRBV28 with TRBJ2-7, with 10 bases aligning to TRBD2. In germline, CDR1 is MDHEN, CDR2 SYDVKM. The V segment lost 2 bases and the J segment 9 bases; nucleotides outside the gene matches: 7. The CDR3 is 14 residues long. The CDR3 here is CASSLSGRAPGQYF. In nucleotides, the CDR3 is TGTGCCAGCAGTTTAAGCGGGAGGGCCCCCGGGCAGTACTTC.

On this clonotype: Germline is not matched at one junction end, which may reflect a read error. V is TRBV28 and J is TRBJ2-1; unclear D gene. The CDR3 has 15 residues. The germline V gene has CDR1 MDHEN and CDR2 SYDVKM. The CDR3 DNA sequence: TGTGCCAGCAATGGGCAGCCCCCGAATTACAATGAGCAGTCCTTC. Translation: CASNGQPPNYNEQSF.

This sequence joins TRBV20-1 and TRBJ2-2; TRBD1 matches at 7 bases. From germline, CDR1 is DFQATT and CDR2 SNEGSKA (reference sequence). V lost 3 bases, J lost 7 bases, and 5 bases stayed unmatched. The CDR3 runs to 13 residues. The CDR3 loop reads CSASVRGIGELFF. The CDR3 DNA reads TGCAGTGCTAGCGTCAGGGGGATCGGGGAGCTGTTTTTT.

Of note for this clonotype: A much bigger clone sits one base away, suggesting this may be a read error. The chain is built from TRBV15 and TRBJ2-3; the D gene could be TRBD1 or TRBD2 (6 bases each). This CDR3 is built from 14 residues. V was shortened by 7 bases and J by 3 bases, with 14 bases between the two germline ends. From germline, CDR1 is LNHNV and CDR2 YYDKDF (reference sequence). The CDR3 is CATKTQGGTDTQYF. The DNA of the CDR3 is TGTGCCACCAAGACCCAAGGGGGGACAGATACGCAGTATTTT.

This clonotype was counted between two and nine times. This chain joins TRBV7-2 and TRBJ2-1; no firm D call. The germline gives CDR1 SGHTA, CDR2 FQGNSA. The CDR3 spans 13 residues. The V gene lost 7 bases and the J gene lost 7 bases, with 14 bases spanning the gap. DNA of the CDR3: TGTGCCAGCACCCATCAAGGGCGGAATGAGCAGTTCTTC. This encodes CASTHQGRNEQFF.

Comments on this clonotype: The CDR3 end shows no conserved phenylalanine or tryptophan, and so a read error is likely. The V and J genes are TRBV20-1 and TRBJ2-3; the match to TRBD2 covers 11 bases. V lost 0 bases to trimming and J lost 3 bases; unmatched junction nucleotides: 2. The CDR3 is made up of 15 amino acids. CDR1 and CDR2 from the germline V gene are DFQATT and SNEGSKA (reference sequence). The CDR3 DNA is TGCAGTGCTAGAGATAGCGGGAGGGCTACAGATACGCAGTATCTT. Its translation is CSARDSGRATDTQYL.

The chain recombines TRBV10-3 with TRBJ2-7; perhaps TRBD1 as D (5 bases). Germline-derived CDR1 and CDR2 are ENHRY and SYGVKD. The CDR3 extends over 13 amino acids. Between the trimmed V and J ends, which lost 4 bases and 1 base, there was a span of 8 bases. The CDR3 protein is CAISGAGSYEQYF. The CDR3 DNA sequence: TGTGCCATCAGTGGTGCAGGGTCCTACGAGCAGTACTTC.

This chain connects TRBV28 to TRBJ2-1; 11 bases fit TRBD2. In germline, CDR1 is MDHEN, CDR2 SYDVKM. The CDR3 runs 22 residues. V trimming: 6 bases; J trimming: 0 bases; junction bases outside the gene matches: 22. The CDR3 sequence: CASSSGLAVHYAIQSSYNEQFF. CDR3 sequence (DNA): TGTGCCAGCAGCTCGGGACTAGCGGTCCATTACGCTATCCAGAGCTCCTACAATGAGCAGTTCTTC. Full variable domain (outside the CDR3, taken from reference TRBV28 and TRBJ2-1): DVKVTQSSRYLVKRTGEKVFLECVQDMDHENMFWYRQDPGLGLRLIYFSYDVKMKEKGDIPEGYSVSREKKERFSLILESASTNQTSMYLCASSSGLAVHYAIQSSYNEQFFGPGTRLTVL.

With regard to this clonotype: One end of the junction is discordant with germline, which a read error may explain. The chain joins TRBV6-1 to TRBJ2-7; 10 bases are shared with TRBD2. Germline CDR1 and CDR2: MNHNS and SASEGT. The CDR3 runs to 14 residues. The CDR3 nucleotides read TGTGCCAGCAGTGCCCTCCTAGCGGGAGTCGAGCAGCACTTC. Translation: CASSALLAGVEQHF.